The 20 T cell receptor beta chains below all came from one sample that was sequenced in a study of T cells in Graves' hyperthyroidism and ophthalmopathy (dated by TCRdb to about 2019). Library preparation was by multiplex PCR. Instrument on record: Illumina HiSeq 2000. Amplification of TCR beta CDR3 regions was carried out from RNA transcripts. The TCR CDR3 was subjected to a first round of RT-PCR using the HTBI primer set and the Qiagen OneStep RT-PCR kit. The raw public reads went through TCRdb reprocessing: fastp at Q25, MiXCR clone calling, in-frame beta chains kept. Records with the same CDR3 protein are collapsed into one entry carrying the most frequent genes and DNA. The table for this sample lists fewer than 500,000 distinct CDR3 sequences; roughly 13% of them were counted only once. The ten largest clones represent less than 25% of the sample. Sample: blood. These receptors were obtained from a man between 25 and 39 years old with Graves' hyperthyroidism that later progressed to Graves' ophthalmopathy.

At least ten counts were recorded for this clonotype. The chain uses TRBV3-1 and TRBJ1-5, with D unresolved. Trimming cost V 2 bases and J 0 bases, with 5 bases left between them. Germline V CDR1 and CDR2: LGHDT, YNNKEL (reference sequence). This CDR3 is built from 14 residues. CDR3 bases: TGTGCCAGCAGCCAACAGGTTAGCAATCAGCCCCAGCATTTT. It encodes CASSQQVSNQPQHF.

This clonotype has a handful of counts. The gene calls are TRBV11-2 and TRBJ2-1; D remains ambiguous. V lost 5 bases and J 0 bases, leaving 14 bases between the germline ends. CDR1 SGHAT and CDR2 FQNNGV come from the germline V gene. This CDR3 is 16 amino acids long. This chain's CDR3 is CASSPRWASSYNEQFF. The CDR3 coding sequence is TGTGCCAGCAGCCCTCGATGGGCGAGCTCCTACAATGAGCAGTTCTTC.

This clonotype turned up a few times. The V call is TRBV6-5, the J call TRBJ1-1; D is unresolved. Trimming shortened V by 0 bases and J by 5 bases, and 10 bases separated the two germline ends. The CDR3 spans 14 residues. CDR1 is MNHEY, CDR2 SVGAGI, per germline. The chain's CDR3 is CASSYSNVATEAFF. CDR3 DNA sequence: TGTGCCAGCAGTTACTCGAACGTGGCGACTGAAGCTTTCTTT.

This clonotype was observed at least ten times. The chain couples TRBV7-8 to TRBJ1-2; 7 nucleotides agree with TRBD1. The V gene's germline CDR1 is SGHVS and CDR2 FQNEAQ. The CDR3 has 14 residues. V trimming: 3 bases; J trimming: 4 bases; junction bases outside the gene matches: 5. Written as DNA, the CDR3 is TGTGCCAGCAGCTTCGGGCAGGGGGGCTATGGCTACACCTTC. Amino acids: CASSFGQGGYGYTF.

The chain uses TRBV28 and TRBJ2-3, with a possible D match to TRBD2 (8 bases). The germline V gene encodes CDR1 MDHEN and CDR2 SYDVKM. CDR3 length: 16 amino acids. Trimming stripped 3 bases from V and 4 bases from J, with 17 bases between. The CDR3 spells CASSFSLGRGPDTQYF. DNA of the CDR3: TGTGCCAGCAGTTTCTCACTCGGGAGGGGGCCAGATACGCAGTATTTT.

V usage is TRBV7-8 and J usage is TRBJ2-7; D is unresolved. V was shortened by 1 base and J by 5 bases, with 12 bases between the two germline ends. The CDR3 covers 14 residues. Germline CDR1 and CDR2: SGHVS and FQNEAQ. The CDR3 reads CASSLGALLDEQYF. For the CDR3, the DNA is TGTGCCAGCAGCTTAGGTGCACTCTTGGACGAGCAGTACTTC.

The genes are TRBV7-3 and TRBJ2-7; maybe TRBD1 (6 bases). V was clipped by 0 bases and J by 3 bases, with 9 bases between them. Germline CDR1 and CDR2: SGHTA and FQGTGA. The CDR3 extends over 14 amino acids. The CDR3 DNA follows: TGTGCCAGCAGCTTAACGACGGACAGCTACGAGCAGTACTTC. It is translated as CASSLTTDSYEQYF. The full variable domain, its missing parts supplied by reference TRBV7-3 and TRBJ2-7, is GAGVSQTPSNKVTEKGKYVELRCDPISGHTALYWYRQSLGQGPEFLIYFQGTGAADDSGLPNDRFFAVRPEGSVSTLKIQRTERGDSAVYLCASSLTTDSYEQYFGPGTRLTVT.

This clonotype was counted at least ten times. This chain joins TRBV5-1 and TRBJ2-1; D not resolved. Trimming cost V 2 bases and J 8 bases, with 8 bases left between them. The CDR3 is 12 residues long. The germline V gene has CDR1 SGHRS and CDR2 YFSETQ. The CDR3 protein is CASSFVRDEQFF. As DNA, the CDR3 is TGCGCCAGCAGCTTTGTTCGCGATGAGCAGTTCTTC.

This clonotype was observed a handful of times. The rearrangement links TRBV24-1 to TRBJ2-3; D is perhaps TRBD1 or TRBD2 (5 bases each). CDR3 length: 16 residues. V was pared by 0 bases and J by 1 base, with 10 bases between. Germline V lookup: CDR1 KGHDR, CDR2 SFDVKD. The CDR3 bases are TGTGCCACCAGTGATTTGTCGCAGGGACGCACAGATACGCAGTATTTT. Protein: CATSDLSQGRTDTQYF.

This clonotype was picked up many times. V usage is TRBV2 and J usage is TRBJ1-1; TRBD1 agrees at 7 bases. V shed 3 bases and J 0 bases; nucleotides not matched to a gene: 4. Germline CDR1 reads SNHLY; CDR2 reads FYNNEI. The CDR3 runs 15 residues. The CDR3 DNA reads as TGTGCCAGCAGTGATGAGGGACAGATGAACACTGAAGCTTTCTTT. Amino acids: CASSDEGQMNTEAFF.

This clonotype appeared a few times. Because it lacks the conserved phenylalanine or tryptophan at the end, this CDR3 is likely a read error. This chain connects TRBV5-1 to TRBJ2-7; D is unresolved. CDR1 SGHRS and CDR2 YFSETQ come from the germline V gene. This CDR3 region has 14 residues. Trimming left V 0 bases short and J 2 bases short, with 9 bases between. CDR3 in DNA: TGCGCCAGCAGCTTGGAGAGGCCTACCTACGAGCAGTACCTC. This translates into CASSLERPTYEQYL.

This clonotype was recorded at least ten times. The genes are TRBV12-3 or TRBV12-4 and TRBJ1-1; 7 positions match TRBD1. The CDR3 consists of 17 residues. With 1 base clipped from V and 4 bases from J, the junction kept 12 bases outside the gene matches. CDR3 residues: CASSLVGQAVVRTEAFF. The CDR3 DNA sequence: TGTGCCAGCAGTTTAGTTGGACAGGCGGTAGTTCGCACTGAAGCTTTCTTT.

Notes on this clonotype: A junction boundary mismatches the germline segment, possibly from a read error. The chain couples TRBV9 to TRBJ1-1, with D maybe TRBD1 (5 bases). This CDR3 comprises 14 residues. Germline V gene data show CDR1 as SGDLS and CDR2 as YYNGEE. In DNA, the CDR3 is TGTGCCAGCGGCGTAGGACAAGTGAACACTGAAGCTTTCTTT. This gives the protein CASGVGQVNTEAFF.

The chain couples TRBV4-1 to TRBJ2-7, with 8 bases that match TRBD2. Losses at the gene ends were 0 bases for V and 2 bases for J; bases not matched to a gene: 6. The CDR3 is made up of 16 amino acids. Per germline, CDR1 MGHRA and CDR2 YSYEKL. The CDR3 spells CASSQDKAGAAYEQYF. CDR3 DNA sequence: TGCGCCAGCAGCCAAGATAAAGCGGGGGCCGCCTACGAGCAGTACTTC.

This clonotype was observed at least ten times. The chain couples TRBV7-2 to TRBJ1-5; D remains ambiguous. V lost 10 bases and J 0 bases, leaving 16 bases between the germline ends. The CDR3 contains 15 residues. The V gene's germline CDR1 is SGHTA and CDR2 FQGNSA. The CDR3 is CAIIPAVYSNQPQHF. CDR3 in DNA: TGTGCCATCATCCCAGCGGTATATAGCAATCAGCCCCAGCATTTT.

The chain recombines TRBV3-1 with TRBJ2-7; TRBD1 aligns across 9 bases. V was pared by 3 bases and J by 2 bases, with 14 bases of the junction left unmatched. Germline values: CDR1 LGHDT, CDR2 YNNKEL (reference sequence). The CDR3 has 18 amino acids. The CDR3 DNA is TGTGCCAGCAGCCACGGACGACTAGACAGGGGGGCAACCTACGAGCAGTACTTC. This gives the protein CASSHGRLDRGATYEQYF.

This clonotype was picked up many times. V gene TRBV20-1 combines with J gene TRBJ2-1, with D perhaps TRBD1 (6 bases). This CDR3 comprises 14 residues. The germline V and J ends were trimmed by 4 bases and 2 bases, with 12 bases remaining between them. In germline, CDR1 is DFQATT, CDR2 SNEGSKA (reference sequence). CDR3 region: CSAMTGAPYNEQFF. The DNA for the CDR3 is TGCAGTGCTATGACAGGCGCGCCCTACAATGAGCAGTTCTTC.

V and J are TRBV5-1 and TRBJ2-6; D is ambiguous. In germline, CDR1 is SGHRS, CDR2 YFSETQ. The CDR3 totals 15 residues. Trimming removed 5 bases at V and 0 bases at J, with 9 bases between. CDR3 region: CASRIGDSGANVLTF. The CDR3 DNA reads as TGCGCCAGCAGGATCGGAGACTCTGGGGCCAACGTCCTGACTTTC. The full variable domain, its missing parts supplied by reference TRBV5-1 and TRBJ2-6, is KAGVTQTPRYLIKTRGQQVTLSCSPISGHRSVSWYQQTPGQGLQFLFEYFSETQRNKGNFPGRFSGRQFSNSRSEMNVSTLELGDSALYLCASRIGDSGANVLTFGAGSRLTVL.

This clonotype was seen at least ten times. This CDR3 is CASSTGTSGGATNEQFF. CDR3 DNA: TGTGCCAGCAGTACCGGGACTAGCGGGGGGGCTACCAATGAGCAGTTCTTC. This sequence joins TRBV6-1 and TRBJ2-1; 16 nucleotides agree with TRBD2. The CDR3 sequence is 17 residues long. Losses at the gene ends were 5 bases for V and 6 bases for J; bases not matched to a gene: 7. CDR1 is MNHNS, CDR2 SASEGT, per germline.

V and J are TRBV9 and TRBJ2-4; 11 bases fit TRBD2. CDR3 size: 16 residues. Germline V gene sequence: CDR1 SGDLS, CDR2 YYNGEE. J was trimmed by 7 bases and V by 0 bases; bases with no gene match: 6. CDR3 in amino acids: CASSVGSGGAQNIQYF. CDR3 nucleotides: TGTGCCAGCAGCGTAGGTAGCGGGGGGGCTCAGAACATTCAGTACTTC.